This paragraph reports one TCR beta chain. The antigen is not known. A roughly 200 ng quantity of DNA, roughly 29,000 T cell genomes, went into the sorted-subset replicate PCRs. The method was immunoSEQ multiplex PCR; TCRdb's version includes in-frame clones alone and lacks a portion of them. The data show under 650,000 clones, with 95% to 97% seen just once and 0.06% held by the top ten. The V and J ends lost 6 bases and 4 bases, in that order; junction bases with no gene match: 9. The CDR3 sequence is 15 residues long. In germline, CDR1 is MNHEY, CDR2 SVGAGI. Those who donated were healthy HIV-negative adults, with no recent acute infections or vaccinations reported. The source of the sample is a study of shared clonotypes between healthy human individuals. Study-wide findings and caveats: For sorted subsets, rarefaction showed incomplete sequencing despite large depth.

V gene TRBV6-5 combines with J gene TRBJ2-7; 10 bases are shared with TRBD1. Specimen: naive CD4+ T cells sorted from blood. The subset denotes: CD45RA+ positively selected. The clonotype originates from a woman in her twenties or thirties in good health. For the CDR3, the DNA is TGTGCCAGCAGCATCCGGGACAGGGGTACGTACGAGCAGTACTTC. Translated, it gives CASSIRDRGTYEQYF.